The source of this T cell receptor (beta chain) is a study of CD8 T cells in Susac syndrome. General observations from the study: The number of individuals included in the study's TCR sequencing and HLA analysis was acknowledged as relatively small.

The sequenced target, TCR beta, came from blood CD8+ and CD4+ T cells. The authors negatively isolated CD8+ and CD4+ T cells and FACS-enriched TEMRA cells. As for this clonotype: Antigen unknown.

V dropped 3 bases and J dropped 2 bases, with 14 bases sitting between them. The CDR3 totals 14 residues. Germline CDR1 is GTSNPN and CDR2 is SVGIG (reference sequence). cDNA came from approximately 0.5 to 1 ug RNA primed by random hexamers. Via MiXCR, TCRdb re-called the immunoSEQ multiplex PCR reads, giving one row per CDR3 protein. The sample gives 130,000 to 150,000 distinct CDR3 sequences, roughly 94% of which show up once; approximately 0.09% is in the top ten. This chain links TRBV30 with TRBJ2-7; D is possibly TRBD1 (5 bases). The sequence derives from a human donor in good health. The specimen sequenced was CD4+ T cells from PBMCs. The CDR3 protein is CAWRSRKGAYEQYF. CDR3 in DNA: TGTGCCTGGAGGTCCAGAAAAGGGGCCTACGAGCAGTACTTC.